Presented here are 13 T cell receptor beta chains from one specimen sequenced in a study of early T cells in non-severe SARS-CoV-2 infection. TCRdb reprocessed the 5' RACE reads with MiXCR, giving one entry per CDR3 protein. The profile shows tens of thousands of distinct CDR3 sequences, roughly 13% of them singletons. Sequences were obtained from whole blood. The receptors come from an adult who was a healthcare worker with PCR-confirmed SARS-CoV-2 infection or an uninfected control (not recorded which).

This rearrangement joins TRBV3-1 to TRBJ2-5; 7 bases are a match to TRBD1. CDR3 length: 15 residues. Looked up from germline, CDR1 is LGHDT and CDR2 is YNNKEL (reference sequence). V was clipped by 1 base and J by 4 bases; unmatched bases: 6. The CDR3 nucleotides read TGTGCCAGCAGCCAAGCGCCCGACAGGGCAGAGACCCAGTACTTC. It translates to CASSQAPDRAETQYF.

This clonotype has at least ten counts. This chain links TRBV7-8 with TRBJ2-7; D gene uncertain. This CDR3 is 13 amino acids long. Germline values: CDR1 SGHVS, CDR2 FQNEAQ. V was shortened by 6 bases and J by 4 bases, with 13 bases between the two germline ends. In nucleotides, the CDR3 is TGTGCCAGCAGTTTCCGATTCATATACGAGCAGTACTTC. As protein: CASSFRFIYEQYF.

This clonotype has a handful of counts. CDR3 sequence reads: CASSFLVGGRMNEQFF. In nucleotides, the CDR3 is TGTGCCAGCAGCTTCCTAGTGGGGGGCCGAATGAATGAGCAGTTCTTC. The rearrangement uses TRBV7-8 and TRBJ2-1; D tentatively reads TRBD1 or TRBD2 (6 bases each). This CDR3 region has 16 residues. Trimming took off 3 bases at V and 7 bases at J, with 19 bases between the two ends. Germline CDR1 is SGHVS and CDR2 is FQNEAQ.

This clonotype appeared many times. The CDR3 DNA follows: TGTGCCAGCAAACTCCGGCTAGGGAACACTGAAGCTTTCTTT. This translates into CASKLRLGNTEAFF. The chain uses TRBV12-3 or TRBV12-4 and TRBJ1-1, with D uncertain. V was shortened by 7 bases and J by 1 base, with 13 bases between the two germline ends. The CDR3 spans 14 residues.

This clonotype has just a few counts. V gene TRBV7-2 combines with J gene TRBJ1-6; the match to TRBD1 covers 7 bases. The CDR3 loop spans 14 amino acids. Germline V gene lookup returns CDR1 SGHTA and CDR2 FQGNSA. J gave up 9 bases and V 5 bases, and 7 bases lay outside the gene matches. The CDR3 nucleotides read TGTGCCAGCAGCCCAAACCAGGGGGGTTCACCCCTCCACTTT. This encodes CASSPNQGGSPLHF.

This clonotype was seen at least ten times. The chain couples TRBV7-2 to TRBJ2-7; D not resolved. Germline V gives CDR1 SGHTA, CDR2 FQGNSA. With 0 bases removed from V and 3 bases from J, the gap between germline ends came to 9 bases. The CDR3 is 14 residues long. The CDR3 sequence is CASSLAVGNYEQYF. In DNA, the CDR3 is TGTGCCAGCAGCTTAGCCGTAGGAAACTACGAGCAGTACTTC.

This chain links TRBV30 with TRBJ2-7; 13 nucleotides match TRBD2. The CDR3 contains 15 residues. The trim removed 3 bases at V and 2 bases at J, leaving 4 bases unmatched. Germline values: CDR1 GTSNPN, CDR2 SVGIG (reference sequence). The DNA of the CDR3 is TGTGCCTGGAGCCATACTAGCGGGAGGGCCTACGAGCAGTACTTC. It is translated as CAWSHTSGRAYEQYF.

This clonotype was detected ten times or more. V is TRBV20-1 and J is TRBJ2-1; 11 bases align to TRBD2. The V segment lost 6 bases and the J segment 4 bases; nucleotides outside the gene matches: 8. Germline V CDR1 and CDR2: DFQATT, SNEGSKA (reference sequence). The CDR3 has 15 amino acids. The CDR3 region has the DNA TGCAGTGCCCAAGGGGCTAGCGGGAGGTACAATGAGCAGTTCTTC. Protein sequence: CSAQGASGRYNEQFF.

CDR3 DNA sequence: TGTGCCAGCAGCTTACACGGGGACACCATAAAGGAGCAGTACTTC. This gives the protein CASSLHGDTIKEQYF. The chain combines TRBV7-8 with TRBJ2-7; possible D gene TRBD1, 6 bases. This CDR3 is built from 15 residues. The V end lost 2 bases, the J end lost 7 bases, and 18 bases lay between the germline ends. The V gene's germline CDR1 is SGHVS and CDR2 FQNEAQ.

The chain employs TRBV23-1 and TRBJ1-4; D uncertain. TRBV23-1 is identified as an open reading frame with a role that is uncertain. CDR3 size: 21 residues. V was trimmed by 0 bases and J by 5 bases, leaving 28 bases between them. The CDR3 here is CASSQSFHTYGDPEANEKLFF. The CDR3 DNA sequence: TGCGCCAGCAGTCAATCGTTTCACACGTATGGAGACCCCGAGGCAAATGAAAAACTGTTTTTT.

This clonotype showed up many times. The chain has TRBV7-2 and TRBJ2-7; D unclear. CDR1 SGHTA and CDR2 FQGNSA come from the germline V gene. There are 14 residues in the CDR3. Deletions cut 0 bases from V and 2 bases from J, with 8 bases between. The CDR3 nucleotides are TGTGCCAGCAGCTTAGCGATTGGGGCCTACGAGCAGTACTTC. This translates into CASSLAIGAYEQYF. Looking up the rest from reference TRBV7-2 and TRBJ2-7 gives the full variable domain: GAGVSQSPSNKVTEKGKDVELRCDPISGHTALYWYRQSLGQGLEFLIYFQGNSAPDKSGLPSDRFSAERTGGSVSTLTIQRTQQEDSAVYLCASSLAIGAYEQYFGPGTRLTVT.

This clonotype was detected ten times or more. The chain employs TRBV7-2 and TRBJ2-3; no firm D call. CDR1 is SGHTA and CDR2 is FQGNSA in the germline V gene. The V gene lost 1 base and the J gene lost 9 bases, with 14 bases spanning the gap. The length of the CDR3 is 14 residues. CDR3: CASSLGGDVGTQYF. In DNA form, the CDR3 reads TGTGCCAGCAGCTTAGGTGGGGATGTGGGCACGCAGTATTTT.

This clonotype has just a few counts. The rearrangement uses TRBV24-1 and TRBJ2-2; D remains ambiguous. This CDR3 spans 15 amino acids. The germline V and J ends were trimmed by 0 bases and 2 bases, with 6 bases remaining between them. The germline V gene has CDR1 KGHDR and CDR2 SFDVKD. The CDR3 here is CATSDLKENTGELFF. CDR3 in DNA: TGTGCCACCAGTGATTTGAAGGAAAACACCGGGGAGCTGTTTTTT.